This passage covers 32 T cell receptor beta chains from one sample sequenced in a study of T-cell reconstitution after alpha-beta-depleted transplantation in children. A library of TCRbeta sequences, prepared with unique molecular identifiers, was generated. TCRdb re-derived calls from the PCR reads in MiXCR, one entry per CDR3 protein. Among about 440,000 distinct CDR3 sequences listed, roughly 43% were seen once. The material sequenced was PBMCs, taken before TCRalphabeta/CD19-depleted stem cell transplant. These receptors were obtained from a girl aged 2 to 9 with aplastic anemia, due to receive a stem cell transplant.

The chain couples TRBV7-3 to TRBJ2-1, with 9 bases that match TRBD2. The ends lost 0 bases at V and 8 bases at J; junction bases unmatched: 5. CDR1 and CDR2 from the germline V gene are SGHTA and FQGTGA. The CDR3 consists of 15 residues. The CDR3: CASSLTGLAFDEQFF. As DNA, the CDR3 is TGTGCCAGCAGCTTAACGGGACTAGCCTTCGATGAGCAGTTCTTC.

This clonotype was seen ten or more times. J is TRBJ2-1 and V is TRBV12-3 or TRBV12-4, with TRBD1 matching 8 bases. The CDR3 has 15 residues. V dropped 5 bases and J dropped 8; count of bases not matched to a gene: 11. CDR3 DNA sequence: TGTGCCAGCAGTCGACAGGGGAGCGGCACCTATGAGCAGTTCTTC. Translation: CASSRQGSGTYEQFF.

The rearrangement uses TRBV29-1 and TRBJ2-1, with D unclear. The CDR3 spans 11 residues. Germline loops: CDR1 SQVTM, CDR2 ANQGSEA. V dropped 2 bases and J dropped 4 bases, with 3 bases sitting between them. The CDR3 loop reads CSVEWYNEQFF. CDR3 DNA sequence: TGCAGCGTTGAATGGTACAATGAGCAGTTCTTC.

The rearrangement joins TRBV4-2 to TRBJ2-1; TRBD2 matches at 8 bases. The trim removed 0 bases at V and 9 bases at J, leaving 7 bases unmatched. The CDR3 is made up of 15 amino acids. Germline CDR1 and CDR2: LGHNA and YNFKEQ. In DNA form, the CDR3 reads TGTGCCAGCAGCCAAGAGGAGCGGGAGAGGGGTGAGCAGTTCTTC. This gives the protein CASSQEERERGEQFF.

The V call is TRBV28, the J call TRBJ1-3, with a tentative D call TRBD1 (6 bases). Germline CDR1 and CDR2: MDHEN and SYDVKM. CDR3 length: 16 residues. Trimming left V 5 bases short and J 0 bases short, with 14 bases between. DNA for the CDR3: TGTGCCAGCAGTGCAGGACAGAGCAACTCTGGAAACACCATATATTTT. This codes for CASSAGQSNSGNTIYF.

This chain connects TRBV20-1 to TRBJ2-7; possible D gene TRBD1, 5 bases. Germline assignment: CDR1 DFQATT and CDR2 SNEGSKA (reference sequence). The CDR3 contains 13 residues. V lost 5 bases and J 3 bases, leaving 14 bases between the germline ends. CDR3 sequence reads: CSAPKGPHYEQYF. DNA for the CDR3: TGCAGTGCTCCTAAGGGGCCGCACTACGAGCAGTACTTC.

This clonotype was seen just once. This chain links TRBV5-1 with TRBJ2-2; 8 bases align to TRBD1. Germline loops: CDR1 SGHRS, CDR2 YFSETQ. J gave up 8 bases and V 3 bases, and 9 bases lay outside the gene matches. The CDR3 has 15 amino acids. The CDR3 DNA is TGCGCCAGCAGCTGGGAGGCAGGGGGCGCGGGGGAGCTGTTTTTT. Translation gives CASSWEAGGAGELFF.

This chain joins TRBV12-3 or TRBV12-4 and TRBJ2-2; D ambiguous. V was pared by 0 bases and J by 4 bases, with 9 bases between. This CDR3 comprises 15 residues. The CDR3 nucleotides are TGTGCCAGCAGTTTAGCGGAACACCCCACCGGGGAGCTGTTTTTT. Translating gives CASSLAEHPTGELFF.

The chain has TRBV13 and TRBJ2-7; D call uncertain. Per germline, CDR1 PRHDT and CDR2 FYEKMQ (reference sequence). This CDR3 has 12 residues. V lost 3 bases and J 7 bases, leaving 10 bases between the germline ends. CDR3 bases: TGTGCCAGCAGCTTTCATGGTCCTGAGCAGTACTTC. It translates to CASSFHGPEQYF. Full variable domain (remainder filled in from reference TRBV13 and TRBJ2-7): AAGVIQSPRHLIKEKRETATLKCYPIPRHDTVYWYQQGPGQDPQFLISFYEKMQSDKGSIPDRFSAQQFSDYHSELNMSSLELGDSALYFCASSFHGPEQYFGPGTRLTVT.

This clonotype was seen only a few times. The chain combines TRBV28 with TRBJ2-3; 15 bases are shared with TRBD2. This CDR3 is 18 amino acids long. Germline V gene sequence: CDR1 MDHEN, CDR2 SYDVKM. With V trimmed by 1 base and J by 1 base, 3 bases remained unmatched. The DNA of the CDR3 is TGTGCCAGCAGTTTATCGGGACTAGCGGGAGGAGGCACAGATACGCAGTATTTT. Protein sequence: CASSLSGLAGGGTDTQYF.

The V and J genes are TRBV9 and TRBJ1-1; unclear D gene. This CDR3 contains 14 residues. Trimming took 0 bases from V and 0 from J, leaving 6 bases between them. The germline V gene has CDR1 SGDLS and CDR2 YYNGEE. In DNA form, the CDR3 reads TGTGCCAGCAGCGTAGACCGGATGAACACTGAAGCTTTCTTT. Its protein is CASSVDRMNTEAFF.

The chain has TRBV18 and TRBJ2-1; D might be TRBD2 (5 bases). V shed 3 bases and J shed 5 bases, with 11 bases lying between them. Germline CDR1 KGHSH, CDR2 LQKENI. The CDR3 runs to 14 residues. CDR3 bases: TGTGCCAGCTCACCTACTAGTAGGGACAATGAGCAGTTCTTC. Protein: CASSPTSRDNEQFF.

The chain links TRBV4-2 to TRBJ2-5; D unresolved. Germline loops: CDR1 LGHNA, CDR2 YNFKEQ. Trimming shortened V by 1 base and J by 5 bases, and 11 bases separated the two germline ends. The CDR3 length is 14 residues. For the CDR3, the DNA is TGTGCCAGCAGCCAAGTGTCCCAGGCCGAGACCCAGTACTTC. This gives the protein CASSQVSQAETQYF.

This clonotype was recorded a few times. The chain has TRBV12-3 or TRBV12-4 and TRBJ1-2; D might be TRBD1 (5 bases). The CDR3 covers 14 residues. V shed 6 bases and J shed 4 bases, with 15 bases lying between them. Written as DNA, the CDR3 is TGTGCCAGCAGGGGGACGGGGGGAGGCTATGGCTACACCTTC. It yields the protein CASRGTGGGYGYTF.

The table lists this clonotype with many counts. J is TRBJ2-3 and V is TRBV5-1, with TRBD2 matching over 13 bases. There are 16 residues in the CDR3. Unmatched junction bases numbered 7, after V lost 4 bases and J lost 5 bases. CDR1 is SGHRS and CDR2 is YFSETQ in the germline V gene. The CDR3 loop reads CASSPNRLAGGDTQYF. CDR3 nucleotides: TGCGCCAGCAGCCCCAATCGACTAGCGGGAGGAGATACGCAGTATTTT.

This clonotype was found many times. J is TRBJ2-4 and V is TRBV10-2, with no clear D. The ends were cut back, 7 bases at V and 4 bases at J, with 5 bases in the middle. Germline V gene lookup returns CDR1 WSHSY and CDR2 SAAADI. The CDR3 contains 11 residues. Written as DNA, the CDR3 is TGCGCCAGCACCCAGAAAAACATTCAGTACTTC. It codes for CASTQKNIQYF.

The chain combines TRBV27 with TRBJ1-3; D is possibly TRBD1 (5 bases). V lost 8 bases and J 2 bases, leaving 16 bases between the germline ends. CDR3 length: 15 residues. From germline, CDR1 is MNHEY and CDR2 SMNVEV (reference sequence). CDR3 DNA: TGTGCCAGCTCCCGACAGCGTCTCCCTGGAAACACCATATATTTT. Its protein is CASSRQRLPGNTIYF.

CDR3 protein: CASSFGREDEQFF. Written as DNA, the CDR3 is TGTGCCAGCAGCTTTGGTAGGGAGGATGAGCAGTTCTTC. J is TRBJ2-1 and V is TRBV7-9; maybe TRBD2 (6 bases). Trimming removed 3 bases from V and 8 bases from J, with 11 bases in between. The length of the CDR3 is 13 residues. CDR1 SEHNR and CDR2 FQNEAQ come from the germline V gene (reference sequence). Filled out from reference TRBV7-9 and TRBJ2-1, the complete variable domain reads DTGVSQNPRHKITKRGQNVTFRCDPISEHNRLYWYRQTLGQGPEFLTYFQNEAQLEKSRLLSDRFSAERPKGSFSTLEIQRTEQGDSAMYLCASSFGREDEQFFGPGTRLTVL.

V usage is TRBV30 and J usage is TRBJ2-4; 7 positions agree with TRBD2. The CDR3 totals 15 residues. Germline V gene sequence: CDR1 GTSNPN, CDR2 SVGIG (reference sequence). J gave up 0 bases and V 2 bases, and 4 bases lay outside the gene matches. The CDR3 DNA is TGTGCCTGGAGTCGGGGAGGGATAGCCAAAAACATTCAGTACTTC. Translated, it gives CAWSRGGIAKNIQYF. The full variable domain, with the rest looked up from reference TRBV30 and TRBJ2-4, is SQTIHQWPATLVQPVGSPLSLECTVEGTSNPNLYWYRQAAGRGLQLLFYSVGIGQISSEVPQNLSASRPQDRQFILSSKKLLLSDSGFYLCAWSRGGIAKNIQYFGAGTRLSVL.

This clonotype was observed a few times. The chain is built from TRBV28 and TRBJ2-7; a weak D match, TRBD1 (6 bases). Per the germline V gene, CDR1 is MDHEN and CDR2 is SYDVKM. The CDR3 loop spans 13 amino acids. Between the trimmed V and J ends, which lost 6 bases and 1 base, there was a span of 10 bases. The CDR3 bases are TGTGCCAGCAGCTTGAGGGGGTCCTACGAGCAGTACTTC. The encoded protein is CASSLRGSYEQYF.

The chain links TRBV3-1 to TRBJ2-6; D unclear. The CDR3 consists of 17 residues. V lost 3 bases to trimming and J lost 3 bases, with 15 bases between them. Germline-derived CDR1 and CDR2 are LGHDT and YNNKEL (reference sequence). The CDR3 DNA follows: TGTGCCAGCAGCCAGGGGAACAGCATTTTTGGGGCCAACGTCCTGACTTTC. This gives the protein CASSQGNSIFGANVLTF.

The rearrangement uses TRBV5-1 and TRBJ2-1; D perhaps matches TRBD1 (5 bases). The CDR3 has 16 residues. The germline gives CDR1 SGHRS, CDR2 YFSETQ. Trimming pared 4 bases from V and 0 bases from J, leaving 14 bases between. DNA for the CDR3: TGCGCCAGCAGCAGCATAGGGGTGAGCTCCTACAATGAGCAGTTCTTC. Its protein is CASSSIGVSSYNEQFF.

V gene TRBV27 combines with J gene TRBJ2-5; TRBD2 agrees at 12 bases. The CDR3 extends over 15 amino acids. CDR1 is MNHEY and CDR2 is SMNVEV in the germline V gene (reference sequence). Germline trimming cut 5 bases from V and 4 bases from J; bases unmatched to any gene: 5. The CDR3 loop is CASSDPGLAGETQYF. In nucleotides, the CDR3 is TGTGCCAGCAGTGATCCGGGACTAGCGGGAGAGACCCAGTACTTC.

This clonotype was observed a single time. The chain links TRBV11-1 to TRBJ2-3, with 11 bases lining up with TRBD2. V shed 7 bases and J 0 bases; nucleotides not matched to a gene: 12. This CDR3 is 18 amino acids long. Germline V gives CDR1 SGHAT, CDR2 FQDESV (reference sequence). The CDR3 spells CASTPVLAGGFSTDTQYF. In DNA, the CDR3 is TGTGCCAGCACCCCTGTGCTAGCGGGAGGATTTAGCACAGATACGCAGTATTTT.

V usage is TRBV3-1 and J usage is TRBJ1-2; D ambiguous. This CDR3 comprises 17 residues. The germline V and J ends were trimmed by 3 bases and 0 bases, with 17 bases remaining between them. The germline V gene encodes CDR1 LGHDT and CDR2 YNNKEL (reference sequence). CDR3 coding DNA: TGTGCCAGCAGCCATTTTGTCAGGAAGAGACCTAACTATGGCTACACCTTC. Amino acid sequence: CASSHFVRKRPNYGYTF.

This chain connects TRBV5-1 to TRBJ1-1, with D maybe TRBD1 (6 bases). Deletions cut 0 bases from V and 6 bases from J, with 12 bases between. Germline lookup yields CDR1 SGHRS and CDR2 YFSETQ. This CDR3 spans 14 amino acids. The CDR3 coding sequence is TGCGCCAGCAGCTTGGATTACGGGGGCCCTGAAGCTTTCTTT. Amino acid sequence: CASSLDYGGPEAFF.

The chain carries TRBV12-3 or TRBV12-4 and TRBJ2-7, with TRBD2 as a possible D gene (6 bases). The CDR3 is 15 amino acids. Trimming took 7 bases from V and 5 from J, leaving 21 bases between them. CDR3 protein: CASNLGGGYFHEQYF. CDR3 DNA: TGTGCCAGCAACCTGGGGGGAGGTTACTTCCACGAGCAGTACTTC.

The chain couples TRBV5-1 to TRBJ2-3; D is possibly TRBD2 (5 bases). Trimming left V 5 bases short and J 1 base short, with 11 bases between. This CDR3 comprises 14 residues. Germline CDR1 SGHRS, CDR2 YFSETQ. The CDR3, as DNA: TGCGCCAGCAGAACGGACGGGGGCACAGATACGCAGTATTTT. Translating it yields CASRTDGGTDTQYF. Filled out from reference TRBV5-1 and TRBJ2-3, the complete variable domain reads KAGVTQTPRYLIKTRGQQVTLSCSPISGHRSVSWYQQTPGQGLQFLFEYFSETQRNKGNFPGRFSGRQFSNSRSEMNVSTLELGDSALYLCASRTDGGTDTQYFGPGTRLTVL.

This clonotype was detected only a few times. Written as DNA, the CDR3 is TGCAGTGCTCAGGACCAGATGGACACTGAAGCTTTCTTT. Translation: CSAQDQMDTEAFF. The chain is built from TRBV20-1 and TRBJ1-1; D remains unclear. Per the germline V gene, CDR1 is DFQATT and CDR2 is SNEGSKA (reference sequence). This CDR3 has 13 residues. V lost 5 bases and J lost 3, with 13 bases in between.

This clonotype came up many times. This chain links TRBV7-6 with TRBJ2-2; 9 bases agree with TRBD1. Trimming took 4 bases from V and 4 from J; bases not matched to a gene: 7. The CDR3 loop spans 16 amino acids. Germline-derived CDR1 and CDR2 are SGHVS and FNYEAQ. DNA of the CDR3: TGTGCCAGCAGCTCGGGACAGGGTTCCCTCACCGGGGAGCTGTTTTTT. Translation: CASSSGQGSLTGELFF.

This clonotype occurred once. The chain joins TRBV4-1 to TRBJ2-5, with 9 bases lining up with TRBD2. The CDR3 spans 18 residues. J gave up 5 bases and V 0 bases, and 13 bases lay outside the gene matches. Germline V gives CDR1 MGHRA, CDR2 YSYEKL. The CDR3 loop reads CASSQEGMVSGGPETQYF. The CDR3 nucleotides are TGCGCCAGCAGCCAAGAAGGGATGGTTAGCGGGGGCCCTGAGACCCAGTACTTC.

The sample holds many counts of this clonotype. The chain is built from TRBV3-1 and TRBJ1-6, with 7 bases aligning to TRBD1. This CDR3 region has 17 residues. The V gene end was trimmed by 4 bases and the J gene end by 10 bases; junction bases not matched to a gene: 16. Germline V gives CDR1 LGHDT, CDR2 YNNKEL (reference sequence). The CDR3 loop reads CASSLRRLQGGGSPLHF. The DNA for the CDR3 is TGTGCCAGCAGCCTCCGAAGGTTGCAGGGGGGAGGATCACCCCTCCACTTT.